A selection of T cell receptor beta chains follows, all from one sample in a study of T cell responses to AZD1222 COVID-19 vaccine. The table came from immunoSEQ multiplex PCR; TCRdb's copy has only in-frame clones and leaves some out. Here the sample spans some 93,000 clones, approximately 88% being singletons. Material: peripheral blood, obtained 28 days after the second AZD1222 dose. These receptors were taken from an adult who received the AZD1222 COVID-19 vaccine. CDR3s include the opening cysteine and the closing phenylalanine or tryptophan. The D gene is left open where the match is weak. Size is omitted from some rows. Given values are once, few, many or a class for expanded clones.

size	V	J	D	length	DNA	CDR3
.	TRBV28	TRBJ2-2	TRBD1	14	TGTGCCAGTCAGACAGGGGGCAGGTCCGGGGAGCTGTTTTTT	CASQTGGRSGELFF
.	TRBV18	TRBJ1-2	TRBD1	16	TGTGCCAGCTCACCACCCGGGACAGGGGGGAACTATGGCTACACCTTC	CASSPPGTGGNYGYTF
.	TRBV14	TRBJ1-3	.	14	TGTGCCAGCAGGGACGGGTCCGGCGGAAACACCATATATTTT	CASRDGSGGNTIYF
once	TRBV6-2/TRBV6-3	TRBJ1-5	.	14	TGTGCCAGCAGTTCCCCCACAGGGTCTCAGCCCCAGCATTTT	CASSSPTGSQPQHF
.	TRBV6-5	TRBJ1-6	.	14	TGTGCCAGCAGTCCGGACAGCTATAATTCACCCCTCCACTTT	CASSPDSYNSPLHF
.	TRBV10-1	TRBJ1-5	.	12	TGCGCCATCCGGGCCACGAATCAGCCCCAGCATTTT	CAIRATNQPQHF
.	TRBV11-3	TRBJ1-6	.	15	TGTGCCAGCGCTGAGGGGGGCACTGCAAATTCACCCCTCCACTTT	CASAEGGTANSPLHF
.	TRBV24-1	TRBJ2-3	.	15	TGTGCCACCAGTGATGGGACTCGGATGGGAGATACGCAGTATTTT	CATSDGTRMGDTQYF
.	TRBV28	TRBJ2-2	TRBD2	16	TGTGCCTGCTGTTTTGGGGGAGGGCCCGACACCGGGGAGCTGTTTTTT	CACCFGGGPDTGELFF
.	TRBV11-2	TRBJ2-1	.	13	TGTGCCAGCAGCTCCCCGGGCTACAATGAGCAGTTCTTC	CASSSPGYNEQFF
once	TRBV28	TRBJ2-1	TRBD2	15	TGTGCCAGCAGTTTCGGACTAGCGGGAAACAATGAGCAGTTCTTC	CASSFGLAGNNEQFF
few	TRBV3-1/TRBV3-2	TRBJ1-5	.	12	TGTGCCAGCAGCCAGGATTATCAGCCCCAGCATTTT	CASSQDYQPQHF
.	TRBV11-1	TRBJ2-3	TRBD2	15	TGTGCCAGCAGCTTAAGGGCGGGGGGCCCAGATACGCAGTATTTT	CASSLRAGGPDTQYF
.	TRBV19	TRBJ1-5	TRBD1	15	TGTGCCAGTAGTCTTAAGGGGGCGCGGAATCAGCCCCAGCATTTT	CASSLKGARNQPQHF
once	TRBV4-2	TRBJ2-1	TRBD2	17	TGTGCCAGCAGCCTCCCGGTGGGTAGCGGGGGGGCCGATGAGCAGTTCTTC	CASSLPVGSGGADEQFF
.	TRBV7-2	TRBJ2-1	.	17	TGTGCCAGCAGCCCTAGGGGGAGGGACAGCTACACTAATGAGCAGTTCTTC	CASSPRGRDSYTNEQFF
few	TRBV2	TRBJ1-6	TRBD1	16	TGTGCCAGCAGTGGCGACAGGGGGTTTTATAATTCACCCCTCCACTTT	CASSGDRGFYNSPLHF
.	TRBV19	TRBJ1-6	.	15	TGTGCCAGTAGACCCCCGGGATGGGAAAATTCACCCCTCCACTTT	CASRPPGWENSPLHF
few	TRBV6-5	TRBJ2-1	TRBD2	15	TGTGCCAGCGCAGTGGTTAGCGGGAGCGGCAATGAGCAGTTCTTC	CASAVVSGSGNEQFF
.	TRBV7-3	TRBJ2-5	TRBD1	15	TGTGCCAGCAGCGCGACAGGGGGCACGGGGGAGACCCAGTACTTC	CASSATGGTGETQYF
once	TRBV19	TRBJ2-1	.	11	TGTGCCAGTAGTATCCACAATGAGCAGTTCTTC	CASSIHNEQFF
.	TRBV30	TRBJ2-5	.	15	TGTGCCTGGAGTTACGACAGCCAACCGAGGGAGACCCAGTACTTC	CAWSYDSQPRETQYF
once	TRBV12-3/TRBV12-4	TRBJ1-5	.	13	TGTGCCAGCAGTCGGGCATACAATCAGCCCCAGCATTTT	CASSRAYNQPQHF
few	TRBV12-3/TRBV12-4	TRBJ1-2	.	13	TGTGCCAGCAGTTTAGGACAGAACTATGGCTACACCTTC	CASSLGQNYGYTF
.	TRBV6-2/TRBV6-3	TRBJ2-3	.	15	TGTGCCAGCAGTTACTTTTCAGGGGCGTCCGATACGCAGTATTTT	CASSYFSGASDTQYF
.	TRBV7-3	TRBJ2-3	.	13	TGTGCCAGCAGAGCGGTGAACACAGATACGCAGTATTTT	CASRAVNTDTQYF
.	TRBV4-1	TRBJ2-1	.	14	TGCGCCAGCAGCCAAGGGTCGGTCGCCAATGAGCAGTTCTTC	CASSQGSVANEQFF
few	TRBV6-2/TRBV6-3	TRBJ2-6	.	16	TGTGCCAGCAGTCACGGTGGGGGCGGTGGGGCCAACGTCCTGACTTTC	CASSHGGGGGANVLTF
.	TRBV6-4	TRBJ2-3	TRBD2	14	TGTGCCAGCAGTGTAGCGGGAGGCACAGATACGCAGTATTTT	CASSVAGGTDTQYF
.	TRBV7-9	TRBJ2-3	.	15	TGTGCCAGCAGCCTTCGGGACATAGAATGGGATACGCAGTATTTT	CASSLRDIEWDTQYF
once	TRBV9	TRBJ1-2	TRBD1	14	TGTGCCAGCAGCTTGGGACAGGGGGTTTATGGCTACACCTTC	CASSLGQGVYGYTF
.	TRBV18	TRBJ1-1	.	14	TGTGCCAGCTCACCAAGTAGGATGAACACTGAAGCTTTCTTT	CASSPSRMNTEAFF
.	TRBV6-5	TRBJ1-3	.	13	TGTGCCAGCAGACCGGGACCCTCAAACACCATATATTTT	CASRPGPSNTIYF
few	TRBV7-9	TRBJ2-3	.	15	TGTGCCAGCAGCTTAGGTTATTTTCCCACAGATACGCAGTATTTT	CASSLGYFPTDTQYF
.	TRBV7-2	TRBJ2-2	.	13	TGTGCCAGCAGCTTAGAGGGCCCCGGGGAGCTGTTTTTT	CASSLEGPGELFF
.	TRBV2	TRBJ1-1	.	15	TGTGCCAGCAGTGAACGGGGGGCGAGGAACACTGAAGCTTTCTTT	CASSERGARNTEAFF
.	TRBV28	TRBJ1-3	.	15	TGTGCCAGCAGTTTAAGTTTGGCAGGTGGAAACACCATATATTTT	CASSLSLAGGNTIYF
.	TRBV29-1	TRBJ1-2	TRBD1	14	TGCAGCGGAGCTACAGGGGGAGAGGGCTATGGCTACACCTTC	CSGATGGEGYGYTF
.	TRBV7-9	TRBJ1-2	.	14	TGTGCCAGCAGCTTAGCCAGGGATGGAGATGGCTACACCTTC	CASSLARDGDGYTF
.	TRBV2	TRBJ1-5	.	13	TGTGCCAGCAGTAGGGACAGCAATCAGCCCCAGCATTTT	CASSRDSNQPQHF
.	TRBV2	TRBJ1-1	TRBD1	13	TGTGCCAGCGTACAGGGGCTGAACACTGAAGCTTTCTTT	CASVQGLNTEAFF
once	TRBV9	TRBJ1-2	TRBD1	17	TGTGCCAGCAGCGTAGCAGGGGAAACGGACAGGGGCTATGGCTACACCTTC	CASSVAGETDRGYGYTF
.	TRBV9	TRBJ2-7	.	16	TGTGCCAGCAGCGTAGGTCCGGAGCTGGGGACCTACGAGCAGTACTTC	CASSVGPELGTYEQYF
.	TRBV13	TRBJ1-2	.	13	TGTGCCAGCAGCACTATCCAGGGGAGGGGCTACACCTTC	CASSTIQGRGYTF